The clone carrying this TCR beta chain was detected only a few times. The antigen is unknown. This specimen comes from a study of shared clonotypes between healthy human individuals. Germline V lookup: CDR1 SEHNR, CDR2 FQNEAQ (reference sequence). V dropped 5 bases and J dropped 5; count of bases not matched to a gene: 8. The CDR3 sequence is 15 residues long. Study conclusions and caveats: Estimated richness was generally greater in naive than memory subsets.

Nashville, Tennessee was home to all donors, each a Caucasian adult. Each cell subset's genomic DNA was divided evenly among several immunoSEQ plates. Method: immunoSEQ multiplex PCR; TCRdb's copy keeps in-frame clones and lacks some. The repertoire holds about 710,000 clones, with 72% as singletons. The sample consisted of memory CD4+ T cells sorted from blood. Subset of the sample: CD45RA-negative fraction. The chain links TRBV7-9 to TRBJ2-3, with 9 bases lining up with TRBD2. This receptor was obtained from a woman aged 25 to 45 in good health. DNA of the CDR3: TGTGCCAGCAGCCCTTTAGCGGGAGATGGAGATACGCAGTATTTT. Protein sequence: CASSPLAGDGDTQYF.